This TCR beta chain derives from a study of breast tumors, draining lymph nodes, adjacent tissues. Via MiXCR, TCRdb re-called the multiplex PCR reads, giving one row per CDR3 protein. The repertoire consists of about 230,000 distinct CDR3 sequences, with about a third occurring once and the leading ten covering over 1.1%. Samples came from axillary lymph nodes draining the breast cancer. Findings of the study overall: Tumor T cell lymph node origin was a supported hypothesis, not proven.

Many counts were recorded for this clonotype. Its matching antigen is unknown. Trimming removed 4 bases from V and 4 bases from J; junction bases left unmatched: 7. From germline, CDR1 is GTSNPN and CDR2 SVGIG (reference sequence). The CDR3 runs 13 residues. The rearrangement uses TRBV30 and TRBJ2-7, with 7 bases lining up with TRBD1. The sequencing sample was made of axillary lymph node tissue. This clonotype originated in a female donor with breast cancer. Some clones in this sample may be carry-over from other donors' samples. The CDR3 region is CAWKTGTAYEQYF. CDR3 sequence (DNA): TGTGCCTGGAAGACAGGGACAGCTTACGAGCAGTACTTC.